Below are 9 T cell receptor beta chains sequenced from a single sample in a study of T cell clonality in common variable immunodeficiency. Study results and limitations: Common variable immunodeficiency TCR beta sequences reportedly had fewer deletions and N-nucleotide insertions.

No antigens are known for them. Method: immunoSEQ multiplex PCR; TCRdb's copy keeps in-frame clones and lacks some. Recorded here are tens of thousands of clones, with no singletons, and the ten leading clones hold 25% to 30%. Material for sequencing was peripheral blood mononuclear cells. The origin of the receptors is a human donor with common variable immunodeficiency.

This clone was observed a handful of times. The CDR3 end is not reached by the read, which stops 3 residues before it; the germline J gene fills it in. The chain has TRBV18 and TRBJ2-7, with D perhaps matching TRBD2 (5 bases). There are 17 residues in the CDR3. The V gene's germline CDR1 is KGHSH and CDR2 LQKENI. Trimming removed 0 bases from V and 2 bases from J, with 17 bases in between. The CDR3 here is CASSPPVSVLPAYEQYF. The sequenced part of the CDR3 DNA is TGTGCCAGCTCACCACCGGTTAGCGTACTTCCTGCCTACGAG.

In this sample, this clone turned up a few times. The read terminates 3 residues before the CDR3 end, so the remaining end is supplied by the germline J gene. The genes are TRBV19 and TRBJ2-2; D could derive from TRBD1 or TRBD2 (5 bases each). With 3 bases removed from V and 2 bases from J, the gap between germline ends came to 10 bases. Germline CDR1 and CDR2: LNHDA and SQIVND (reference sequence). The CDR3 loop spans 15 amino acids. This chain's CDR3 is CASSIRGVNTGELFF. The sequenced CDR3 bases are TGTGCCAGTAGTATCCGAGGGGTTAACACCGGGGAG.

At least ten counts were recorded for this clone. The CDR3 is cut off 3 residues early in the read; its end comes from the germline J gene. The chain has TRBV2 and TRBJ2-5; perhaps TRBD1 as D (6 bases). CDR1 and CDR2 (germline): SNHLY, FYNNEI. The CDR3 extends over 14 amino acids. Trimming took off 7 bases at V and 1 base at J, with 13 bases between the two ends. CDR3 sequence: CASIGGQLQETQYF. The CDR3 DNA, read in part, is TGTGCCAGCATCGGAGGACAGCTCCAAGAGACC.

This clone was recorded at least ten times. This CDR3 reads CAWRETNTYEQYF. Partial CDR3 DNA: TGTGCCTGGCGAGAAACAAATACCTACGAG. The J gene is TRBJ2-7, the V gene TRBV30; D not certain. The read ends 3 residues early relative to the CDR3; the germline J gene fills the gap. In germline, CDR1 is GTSNPN, CDR2 SVGIG (reference sequence). V shed 5 bases and J shed 2 bases, with 13 bases lying between them. The CDR3 is 13 amino acids.

This clone occurred a few times. The read is 3 residues too short to cover the CDR3 end, so that end is filled in from the germline J gene. The chain has TRBV7-9 and TRBJ2-2, with D uncertain. The germline gives CDR1 SEHNR, CDR2 FQNEAQ (reference sequence). With 1 base removed from V and 10 bases from J, the gap between germline ends came to 7 bases. This CDR3 is 12 amino acids long. The chain's CDR3 is CASSLGSEELFF. The CDR3 bases that were read are TGTGCCAGCAGCTTAGGGAGCGAGGAG.

Many counts were recorded for this clone. The CDR3 end lies 3 residues beyond the end of the read and is filled in from the germline J gene. The gene calls are TRBV11-3 and TRBJ2-7; D is possibly TRBD1 (5 bases). Germline assignment: CDR1 SGHNT and CDR2 YENEEA. The V and J ends lost 4 bases and 1 base respectively, with 11 bases between them. This CDR3 is built from 14 residues. The covered CDR3 bases are TGTGCCAGCAGCTCTGGGGCTGATTCCTACGAG. It yields the protein CASSSGADSYE. The CDR3, in full, reads CASSSGADSYEQYF.

A few counts support this clone. With the read ending 3 residues before the CDR3 end, the germline J gene is used to fill in that end. V usage is TRBV5-1 and J usage is TRBJ1-2; TRBD1 aligns across 9 bases. Germline lookup yields CDR1 SGHRS and CDR2 YFSETQ. J lost 4 bases, V lost 4 bases, and 5 bases had no gene match. The CDR3 loop spans 14 amino acids. CDR3 DNA, as far as it was read: TGCGCCAGCAGCCCGACAGGGGGTACCTATGGC. Protein sequence: CASSPTGGTYG. The whole CDR3 region reads CASSPTGGTYGYTF.

This clone was counted ten times or more. The read halts 3 residues ahead of the CDR3 end, with the missing end drawn from the germline J gene. The chain is built from TRBV7-7 and TRBJ2-5, with D possibly being TRBD1 (6 bases). The CDR3 runs 15 residues. Germline-derived CDR1 and CDR2 are SSHAT and FNYEAQ (reference sequence). Trimming took 1 base from V and 1 from J, leaving 10 bases between them. CDR3 amino acids: CASSLGTALQETQYF. CDR3 DNA (partial): TGTGCCAGCAGCTTAGGGACAGCCCTCCAAGAGACC.

Many counts were recorded for this clone. Read data end 3 residues before the CDR3 end; the end is taken from the germline J gene. The chain recombines TRBV27 with TRBJ2-7, with D maybe TRBD1 (5 bases). Trimming took 3 bases from V and 3 from J, leaving 12 bases between them. The germline V gene encodes CDR1 MNHEY and CDR2 SMNVEV (reference sequence). This CDR3 has 14 residues. The CDR3 protein is CASSFQDSSYEQYF. The CDR3 bases that were read are TGTGCCAGCAGTTTCCAAGACAGCAGCTACGAG.